The entry that follows covers one T cell receptor (beta chain) sequence. The target antigen is unknown. Researchers ran the PCR with 60 Vbeta and 13 Jbeta primers. Clones were read by immunoSEQ multiplex PCR, and TCRdb kept only the in-frame ones, dropping some. This sample has roughly 120,000 clones, with 75% to 85% found just once. V dropped 7 bases and J dropped 0; count of bases not matched to a gene: 6. CDR3 length equals 15 residues. Germline CDR1 reads LNHDA; CDR2 reads SQIVND (reference sequence). This entry belongs to a study of cytomegalovirus exposure and HLA in healthy donors. Study-wide points: Reportedly, TCR beta sequences accurately predicted HLA-A and HLA-B alleles in most subjects. Presence/absence analyses rested on an assumption that sequencing depth was roughly uniform across donors.

The chain combines TRBV19 with TRBJ1-5, with TRBD1 identical over 7 bases. This receptor was identified in a male donor in good health and CMV-seronegative. Sample: PBMCs. The CDR3 bases are TGTGCCAGTAAGGACAGGAGTAATAGCAATCAGCCCCAGCATTTT. This gives the protein CASKDRSNSNQPQHF.